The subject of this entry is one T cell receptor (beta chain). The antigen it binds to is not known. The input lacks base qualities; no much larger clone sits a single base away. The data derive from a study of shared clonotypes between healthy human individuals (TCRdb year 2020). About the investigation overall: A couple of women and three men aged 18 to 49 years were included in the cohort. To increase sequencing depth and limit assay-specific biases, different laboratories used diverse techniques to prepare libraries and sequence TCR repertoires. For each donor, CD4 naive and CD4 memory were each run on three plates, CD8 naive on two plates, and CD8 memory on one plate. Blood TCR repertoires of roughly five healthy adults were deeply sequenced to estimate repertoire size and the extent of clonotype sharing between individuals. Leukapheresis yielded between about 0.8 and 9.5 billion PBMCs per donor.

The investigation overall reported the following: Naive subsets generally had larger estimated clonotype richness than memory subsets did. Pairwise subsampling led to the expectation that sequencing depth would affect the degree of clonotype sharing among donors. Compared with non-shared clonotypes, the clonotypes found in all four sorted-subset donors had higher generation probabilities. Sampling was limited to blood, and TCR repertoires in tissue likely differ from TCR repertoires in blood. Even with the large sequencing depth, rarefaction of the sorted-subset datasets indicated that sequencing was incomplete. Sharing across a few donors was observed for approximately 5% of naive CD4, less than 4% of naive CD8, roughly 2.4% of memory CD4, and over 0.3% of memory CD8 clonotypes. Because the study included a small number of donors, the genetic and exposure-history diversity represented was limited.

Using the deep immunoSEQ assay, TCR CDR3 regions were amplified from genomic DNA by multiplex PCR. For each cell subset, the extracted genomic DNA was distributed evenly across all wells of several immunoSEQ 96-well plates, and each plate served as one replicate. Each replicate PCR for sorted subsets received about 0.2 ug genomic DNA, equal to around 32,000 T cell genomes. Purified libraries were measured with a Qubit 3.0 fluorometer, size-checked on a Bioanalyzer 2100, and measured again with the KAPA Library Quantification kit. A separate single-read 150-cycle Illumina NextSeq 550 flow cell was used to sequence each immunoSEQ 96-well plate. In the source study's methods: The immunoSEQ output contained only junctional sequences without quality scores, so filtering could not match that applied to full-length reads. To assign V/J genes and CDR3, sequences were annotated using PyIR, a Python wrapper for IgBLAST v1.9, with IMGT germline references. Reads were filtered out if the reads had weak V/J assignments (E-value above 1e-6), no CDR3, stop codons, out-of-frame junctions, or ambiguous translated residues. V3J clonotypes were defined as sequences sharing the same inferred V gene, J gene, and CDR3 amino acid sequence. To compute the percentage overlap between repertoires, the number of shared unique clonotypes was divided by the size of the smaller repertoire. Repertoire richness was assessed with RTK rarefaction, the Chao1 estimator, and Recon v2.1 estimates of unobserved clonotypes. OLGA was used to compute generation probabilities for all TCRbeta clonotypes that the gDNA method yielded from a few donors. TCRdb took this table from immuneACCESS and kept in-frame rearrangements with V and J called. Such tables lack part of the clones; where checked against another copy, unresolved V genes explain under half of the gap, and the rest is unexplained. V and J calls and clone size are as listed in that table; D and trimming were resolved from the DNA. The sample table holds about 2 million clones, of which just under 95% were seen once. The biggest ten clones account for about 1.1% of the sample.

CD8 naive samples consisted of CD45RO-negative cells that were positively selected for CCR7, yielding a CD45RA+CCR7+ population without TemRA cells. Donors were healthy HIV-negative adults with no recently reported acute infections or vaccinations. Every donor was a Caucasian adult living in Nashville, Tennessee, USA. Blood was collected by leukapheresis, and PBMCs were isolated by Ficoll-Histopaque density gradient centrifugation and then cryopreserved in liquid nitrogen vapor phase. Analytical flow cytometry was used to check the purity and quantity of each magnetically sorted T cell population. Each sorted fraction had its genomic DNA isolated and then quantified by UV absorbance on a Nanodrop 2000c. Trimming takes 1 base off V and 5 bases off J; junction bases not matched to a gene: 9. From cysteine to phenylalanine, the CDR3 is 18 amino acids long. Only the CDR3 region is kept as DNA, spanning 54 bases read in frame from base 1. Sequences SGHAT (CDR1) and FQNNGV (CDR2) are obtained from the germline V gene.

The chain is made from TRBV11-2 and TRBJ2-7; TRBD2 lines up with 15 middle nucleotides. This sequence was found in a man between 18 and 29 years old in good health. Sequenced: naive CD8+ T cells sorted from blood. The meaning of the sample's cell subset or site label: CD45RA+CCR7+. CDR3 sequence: CASSLGGLAGGPRNEQYF. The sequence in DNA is TGTGCCAGCAGCTTAGGAGGACTAGCGGGAGGGCCGAGGAACGAGCAGTACTTC.